This T cell receptor (beta chain) came from a study of cytomegalovirus exposure and HLA in healthy donors. Whole-study context: In a previous analysis, 110 million or so unique TCR beta sequences were found from about 190 million T cells. Overall study results and limits: A cluster of highly shared sequence variants was likely a sequencing artifact. Among the CMV-associated chains, a few were confirmed in vitro as specific for CMV antigens. A later analysis reported that several of the most significant clusters appeared to be linked to common viral pathogens, among them Epstein-Barr virus.

Comment on this clone: The antigen remains undetermined.

Use of 60 Vbeta and 13 Jbeta primers characterized the PCR. Profiling relied on immunoSEQ multiplex PCR, and the TCRdb table lists in-frame clones only, not all of them. The sample includes about 130,000 clones, more than 80% of them seen just once. This CDR3 spans 15 amino acids. CDR1 is MNHEY, CDR2 SVGAGI, per germline. V was clipped by 0 bases and J by 0 bases, with 9 bases between them. The sequencing input was PBMCs. The chain couples TRBV6-5 to TRBJ2-7; tentatively, D is TRBD1 (5 bases). The clonotype was recovered from a young man in good health and CMV-seropositive. CDR3 sequence reads: CASSYSETASYEQYF. The CDR3, as DNA: TGTGCCAGCAGTTACTCCGAGACAGCCTCCTACGAGCAGTACTTC.